This TCR beta chain is drawn from a study of blood T cell repertoires in COVID-19. Overall study: COVID-19 samples from acute and convalescent phases originated in the United States, Italy and Spain. Sample material is recorded as cDNA or gDNA derived from T cells, B-cell-depleted T cells, or PBMCs.

The length of the CDR3 is 14 residues. CDR1 and CDR2 from the germline V gene are ENHRY and SYGVKD. The V end lost 11 bases, the J end lost 0 bases, and 14 bases lay between the germline ends. In the study's own analysis: From reference gene primer amplification, estimates of nucleated cell counts were derived. Produced via immunoSEQ multiplex PCR; TCRdb's table is partial and in-frame only. Clone size and V and J calls were adopted from that table, with D and trimming inferred from the DNA. The table lists 150,000 to 200,000 clones, approximately 86% of them singletons. Sequences were obtained from peripheral blood. The chain recombines TRBV10-3 with TRBJ1-5; D might be TRBD1 (6 bases). The sequence came from a man in his 60s with acute or convalescent COVID-19. The CDR3 is CAGTGWGSNQPQHF. The CDR3 coding sequence is TGTGCCGGAACAGGGTGGGGTAGCAATCAGCCCCAGCATTTT.